This entry lists 6 T cell receptor beta chains sequenced from one sample in a study of blood T cell repertoires in COVID-19. Measured with immunoSEQ multiplex PCR; TCRdb has only the in-frame clones, and not every one. The table records 100,000 to 140,000 clones, around 82% of them present only once. Material: peripheral blood. All receptors come from a human donor in a cohort sampled during active COVID-19.

The rearrangement links TRBV7-3 to TRBJ2-3; D gene unclear. Germline CDR1 reads SGHTA; CDR2 reads FQGTGA. V was pared by 4 bases and J by 1 base, with 15 bases between. The CDR3 covers 16 residues. CDR3 in amino acids: CASSSWVAAGTDTQYF. CDR3 DNA: TGTGCCAGCAGCTCCTGGGTTGCGGCCGGCACAGATACGCAGTATTTT. Variable domain in full (rest from reference TRBV7-3 and TRBJ2-3): GAGVSQTPSNKVTEKGKYVELRCDPISGHTALYWYRQSLGQGPEFLIYFQGTGAADDSGLPNDRFFAVRPEGSVSTLKIQRTERGDSAVYLCASSSWVAAGTDTQYFGPGTRLTVL.

The chain uses TRBV19 and TRBJ2-5, with 7 bases that match TRBD1. The junction had 2 bases not matched to a gene; V was cut back by 3 bases and J by 1 base. This CDR3 region has 14 residues. Germline CDR1 LNHDA, CDR2 SQIVND (reference sequence). As DNA, the CDR3 is TGTGCCAGTAGTATCGCAGGGGGCCAAGAGACCCAGTACTTC. Encoded protein: CASSIAGGQETQYF.

The CDR3: CASSFSGRLNEQFF. The CDR3 DNA follows: TGTGCCAGCAGTTTTAGCGGGAGGTTGAATGAGCAGTTCTTC. V is TRBV6-2 or TRBV6-3 and J is TRBJ2-1, with 10 positions matching TRBD2. Germline lookup yields CDR1 MNHEY and CDR2 SVGEGT. The CDR3 has 14 amino acids. Trimming removed 4 bases from V and 7 bases from J; junction bases left unmatched: 4.

The V call is TRBV7-2, the J call TRBJ2-3, with D uncertain. The CDR3 totals 15 residues. Trimming removed 2 bases at V and 0 bases at J, with 9 bases between. The germline gives CDR1 SGHTA, CDR2 FQGNSA. The CDR3 nucleotides read TGTGCCAGCAGCTTAATGCAAGCCAGCACAGATACGCAGTATTTT. This encodes CASSLMQASTDTQYF.

This chain connects TRBV7-2 to TRBJ2-5; 10 bases match TRBD2. The CDR3 has 16 residues. CDR1 and CDR2 (germline): SGHTA, FQGNSA. The junction had 8 bases not matched to a gene; V was cut back by 5 bases and J by 2 bases. CDR3: CASSPAGLAQQETQYF. The CDR3 region has the DNA TGTGCCAGCAGCCCCGCGGGACTAGCGCAACAAGAGACCCAGTACTTC.

V usage is TRBV5-6 and J usage is TRBJ1-5, with 7 bases identical to TRBD1. The CDR3 is made up of 15 amino acids. V shed 4 bases and J 0 bases; nucleotides not matched to a gene: 4. CDR1 is SGHDT, CDR2 YYEEEE, per germline. The DNA of the CDR3 is TGTGCCAGCAGCCTGGGACAGTATAGCAATCAGCCCCAGCATTTT. Its translation is CASSLGQYSNQPQHF.